This T cell receptor (beta chain) was documented in a study of blood T cell repertoires in COVID-19. The study assigned cohorts using participant-reported clinical history. A COVID-19 case was met by exposed participants within 2 weeks before study entry. The V segment lost 5 bases and the J segment 2 bases; nucleotides outside the gene matches: 5. Germline CDR1 reads PRHDT; CDR2 reads FYEKMQ (reference sequence). The CDR3 is 15 amino acids. This table comes from immunoSEQ multiplex PCR, and its TCRdb copy is limited to in-frame clones, with some not included. The table lists some 360,000 clones, 88% of them singletons.

The receptor comes from a woman in her twenties or thirties who had been exposed to COVID-19. The sequenced sample was PBMCs or T cells enriched from blood (not recorded which). This chain links TRBV13 with TRBJ2-7, with 11 bases fitting TRBD2. The CDR3 reads CASSVLAGGPYEQYF. The CDR3 DNA follows: TGTGCCAGCAGCGTCCTAGCGGGAGGCCCCTACGAGCAGTACTTC.